The rows below give T cell receptor beta chains drawn from one sample of a study of identical twins. TCRdb reprocessed the 5' RACE reads with MiXCR, giving one entry per CDR3 protein. The sample has nearly 900,000 distinct CDR3 sequences, 9% to 15% seen once; the top ten hold 1.5% to 2%. A further study also used this sample, focusing on yellow fever vaccine responses in identical twins.

Specimen: PBMCs. These receptors all come from a young woman in good health. CDR3s include the opening cysteine and the closing phenylalanine or tryptophan. D genes are given only for firm matches. Expanded clones get a size class; other rows say once, few or many, or leave the size out.

TRBJ1-1	TRBD1	TRBV4-1	few	CASSQYPGQGTEAFF	TGCGCCAGCAGCCAATACCCGGGACAGGGGACTGAAGCTTTCTTT
TRBJ2-3	TRBD2	TRBV20-1	few	CSAFALAGSPLDTQYF	TGCAGTGCTTTCGCGCTAGCGGGATCCCCATTGGATACGCAGTATTTT
TRBJ2-1	TRBD2	TRBV12-3/TRBV12-4	.	CASSLGGSENNEQFF	TGTGCCAGCAGTTTAGGCGGGAGCGAGAACAATGAGCAGTTCTTC
TRBJ2-2	TRBD2	TRBV12-3/TRBV12-4	.	CASSLAGRGGELFF	TGTGCCAGCAGTTTGGCAGGGAGGGGCGGGGAGCTGTTTTTT
TRBJ1-6	TRBD1	TRBV28	.	CASRGDREYSPLHF	TGTGCCAGCAGAGGAGACAGGGAATATTCACCCCTCCACTTT
TRBJ2-5	TRBD2	TRBV20-1	.	CSARVWTSGGAVKETQYF	TGCAGTGCTAGAGTCTGGACTAGCGGGGGGGCCGTGAAAGAGACCCAGTACTTC
TRBJ1-5	TRBD1	TRBV3-1	.	CASSPGQGYNQPQHF	TGTGCCAGCAGCCCGGGACAGGGCTACAATCAGCCCCAGCATTTT
TRBJ2-7	.	TRBV10-3	.	CATTGDRRPYEQYF	TGTGCCACCACAGGAGACAGGCGCCCCTACGAGCAGTACTTC
TRBJ1-5	.	TRBV20-1	.	CSARESGGLNQPQHF	TGCAGTGCTAGAGAATCTGGAGGTCTAAATCAGCCCCAGCATTTT
TRBJ1-2	TRBD1	TRBV3-1	many	CASSPPGGPFWGGYTF	TGTGCCAGCAGCCCGCCAGGGGGCCCGTTTTGGGGTGGCTACACCTTC
TRBJ2-1	.	TRBV3-1	few	CASRPRDGALWGNEQFF	TGTGCCAGCAGGCCGAGAGACGGGGCCCTCTGGGGGAATGAGCAGTTCTTC
TRBJ2-5	.	TRBV2	many	CASIGPQETQYF	TGTGCCAGCATTGGGCCCCAAGAGACCCAGTACTTC
TRBJ2-1	.	TRBV19	few	CASSIAGDEYNEQFF	TGTGCCAGTAGTATAGCGGGAGACGAGTACAATGAGCAGTTCTTC
TRBJ2-2	TRBD1	TRBV12-5	.	CASASGTGNTGELFF	TGTGCTAGTGCGTCCGGGACAGGGAACACCGGGGAGCTGTTTTTT
TRBJ2-7	.	TRBV20-1	.	CSAKSSYEQYF	TGCAGTGCTAAAAGCTCCTACGAGCAGTACTTC
TRBJ2-1	.	TRBV4-1	many	CASSQDDNEQFF	TGCGCCAGCAGCCAAGACGACAATGAGCAGTTCTTC
TRBJ2-6	.	TRBV12-3/TRBV12-4	few	CASSFNSGISGANVLTF	TGTGCCAGCAGTTTCAACAGTGGGATCTCTGGGGCCAACGTCCTGACTTTC
TRBJ1-4	.	TRBV20-1	once	CSASGGAVTNEKLFF	TGCAGTGCTAGCGGGGGGGCCGTAACTAATGAAAAACTGTTTTTT
TRBJ2-7	.	TRBV7-2	.	CASSLMRFTVEQYF	TGTGCCAGCAGCTTAATGCGGTTCACCGTCGAGCAGTACTTC
TRBJ1-1	.	TRBV24-1	few	CATSGGSRGEAFF	TGTGCCACCAGTGGGGGGTCAAGGGGTGAAGCTTTCTTT